This T cell receptor (beta chain) comes out of a study of shared clonotypes between healthy human individuals (dated by TCRdb to about 2020). In terms of the full investigation: The cohort comprised a couple of women and three men aged 18 to 49 years. For each donor, CD4 naive and CD4 memory were each given three plates, CD8 naive was given two plates, and CD8 memory was given one plate. To estimate repertoire size and how much clonotypes are shared between individuals, the study performed deep sequencing of blood TCR repertoires from roughly five healthy adults. Libraries were prepared and TCR repertoires were sequenced by different laboratories using diverse techniques, in order to increase sequencing depth and limit assay-specific biases. Each donor's leukapheresis produced roughly between roughly 0.94 and 9.5 billion PBMCs. The paper's findings and limits, for the study overall: Naive subsets generally had larger estimated clonotype richness than memory subsets. Higher generation probabilities were observed for clonotypes shared by all four sorted-subset donors than for non-shared clonotypes. The small number of donors limited the genetic and exposure-history diversity represented. Sampling was restricted to blood, and TCR repertoires in tissues likely differ from the TCR repertoires found in blood. Based on pairwise subsampling, the degree of clonotype sharing among donors was expected to be affected by sequencing depth. Even with the large sequencing depth, rarefaction of the sorted-subset datasets indicated that sequencing was incomplete. Sharing across several donors was observed for approximately 5% of naive CD4, about 4% of naive CD8, over 2% of memory CD4, and roughly 0.4% of memory CD8 clonotypes.

TCR CDR3 regions were amplified from genomic DNA by multiplex PCR using the deep immunoSEQ assay. Extracted genomic DNA from each cell subset was spread evenly across all wells of several immunoSEQ 96-well plates, with each plate serving as a replicate. For sorted subsets, approximately 190 ng of genomic DNA, equivalent to 30,000 or so T cell genomes, went into each replicate PCR. The purified libraries were quantified using a Qubit 3.0 fluorometer, sized with a Bioanalyzer 2100, and then quantified again using the KAPA Library Quantification kit. Every immunoSEQ 96-well plate was sequenced on a separate single-read 150-cycle Illumina NextSeq 550 flow cell. The authors' pipeline ran thus. Because only junctional sequences without quality scores were contained in the immunoSEQ output, filtering matching that applied to full-length reads could not be performed. Sequences were annotated with PyIR, a Python wrapper for IgBLAST v1.9, and V/J genes and CDR3 were assigned using IMGT germline references. Reads with weak V/J assignments (E-value above 1e-6), missing CDR3, stop codons, out-of-frame junctions, or ambiguous translated residues were removed. V3J clonotypes were defined as sequences sharing an identical inferred V gene, J gene, and CDR3 amino acid sequence. Percentage overlap between repertoires was computed as shared unique clonotypes divided by the size of the smaller repertoire. Three approaches were used to assess repertoire richness: RTK rarefaction, the Chao1 estimator, and Recon v2.1 estimates of unobserved clonotypes. OLGA was used to compute generation probabilities for all TCRbeta clonotypes that the gDNA method yielded from a handful of donors. As stored in TCRdb, this immuneACCESS dataset retains in-frame rearrangements with V and J assigned. A fraction of the clones does not appear; measured against another copy, unresolved V genes explain less than half of the discrepancy, and the remainder lacks a known reason. V and J calls and clone size follow that table, whereas D and trimming were derived from the DNA. For this sample there are hundreds of thousands of clones; around 96% appear just once. Of the sample, 0.11% falls within the top ten clones.

Regarding this clone: The antigen it recognizes is unknown. Base qualities are not recorded, but no much larger clone differs from it by a single base.

CD8 naive samples were CD45RO-negative cells positively selected for CCR7, giving a CD45RA+CCR7+ population that excluded TemRA cells. The donors were healthy, HIV-negative adults who had no recently reported acute infections or vaccinations. Every donor was a Caucasian adult residing in Nashville, Tennessee, USA. Blood was collected by leukapheresis, and PBMCs were isolated by Ficoll-Histopaque density gradient centrifugation and then cryopreserved in liquid nitrogen vapor phase. Analytical flow cytometry was used to check the purity and quantity of each magnetically sorted T cell population. From each sorted fraction, genomic DNA was isolated and quantified by UV absorbance on a Nanodrop 2000c. Relative to germline, V is 3 bases shorter and J is 6 bases shorter, with 12 bases between their ends. CDR1 MDHEN and CDR2 SYDVKM were looked up in the germline V gene. The CDR3 spans 13 residues, from the cysteine through the phenylalanine. Just CDR3 DNA is preserved here, 39 bases in frame from base 1.

The source material was naive CD8+ T cells sorted from blood. Interpreted using the paper, the cell subset or site label stands for: CD45RA+CCR7+. The chain links TRBV28 with TRBJ2-7, with the D gene not confidently named. This receptor was taken from a woman aged 25-40 years in good health. CDR3 reads: CASSLIPEAEQYF. The nucleotide sequence reads as follows: TGTGCCAGCAGTTTGATTCCCGAGGCCGAGCAGTACTTC.